A selection of T cell receptor beta chains follows, all from one sample in a study of T cell changes during pregnancy in multiple sclerosis. Produced via immunoSEQ multiplex PCR; TCRdb's table is partial and in-frame only. The table has more than 15,000 clones, more than 75% seen once. The sample in question was CD4+ T cells from peripheral blood mononuclear cells, obtained in the first trimester of pregnancy. Receptors originate from a female donor in good health, enrolled as a control in a pregnancy study. The CDR3 runs from the conserved cysteine through the conserved F or W. D genes are given only for firm matches. For some rows the clone size is stated as once, few or many, or as a class when expanded; others skip it.

D	length	V	size	J	CDR3	DNA
.	15	TRBV18	.	TRBJ1-1	CASSPLDTEDTEAFF	TGTGCCAGCTCACCACTTGATACGGAGGACACTGAAGCTTTCTTT
TRBD2	15	TRBV6-1	few	TRBJ2-7	CASSEVHSGSREQYF	TGTGCCAGCAGTGAAGTGCATAGCGGGAGTAGAGAGCAGTACTTC
.	13	TRBV14	.	TRBJ1-1	CASSYREGTEAFF	TGTGCCAGCAGCTACAGGGAGGGGACTGAAGCTTTCTTT
.	14	TRBV10-3	once	TRBJ2-1	CAISRVSSYNEQFF	TGTGCCATCAGCCGGGTTAGCTCCTACAATGAGCAGTTCTTC
TRBD1	14	TRBV7-2	.	TRBJ2-4	CATRQGGSGNIQYF	TGTGCCACCAGACAGGGGGGATCAGGAAACATTCAGTACTTC
.	15	TRBV15	.	TRBJ1-5	CATSRLQGSNQPQHF	TGTGCCACCAGCAGACTACAGGGTTCCAATCAGCCCCAGCATTTT
.	15	TRBV11-2	.	TRBJ1-6	CASSLDSSYNSPLHF	TGTGCCAGCAGCTTAGACAGCTCCTATAATTCACCCCTCCACTTT
TRBD2	17	TRBV7-9	.	TRBJ2-1	CASSPIVLAGGSNEQFF	TGTGCCAGCAGCCCCATAGTCCTTGCGGGAGGAAGTAATGAGCAGTTCTTC
TRBD2	14	TRBV19	once	TRBJ2-7	CASSQTSGSYEQYF	TGTGCCAGTAGCCAGACTAGCGGGAGCTACGAGCAGTACTTC
.	12	TRBV6-5	few	TRBJ1-6	CASSQGNSPLHF	TGTGCCAGCAGTCAGGGGAATTCACCCCTCCACTTT